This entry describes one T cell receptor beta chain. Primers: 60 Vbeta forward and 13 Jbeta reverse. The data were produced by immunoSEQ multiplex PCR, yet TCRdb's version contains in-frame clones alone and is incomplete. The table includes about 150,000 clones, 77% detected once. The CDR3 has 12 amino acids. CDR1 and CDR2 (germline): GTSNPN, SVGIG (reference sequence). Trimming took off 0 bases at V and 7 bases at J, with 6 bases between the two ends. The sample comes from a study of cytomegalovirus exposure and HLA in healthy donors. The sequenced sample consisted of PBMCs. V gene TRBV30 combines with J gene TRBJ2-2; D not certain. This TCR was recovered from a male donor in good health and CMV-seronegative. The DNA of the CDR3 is TGTGCCTGGAGTGTAACTGGCGGGGAGCTGTTTTTT. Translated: CAWSVTGGELFF.